These 20 T cell receptor beta chains share one sample of origin, sequenced in a study of TET2 disruption in CD19-targeted CAR T cells (dated by TCRdb to 2016 to 2019). The library came from the immunoSEQ multiplex PCR assay. The source is immuneACCESS, and TCRdb retained only in-frame sequences with V and J called. Part of the clones is not carried over; for the studies checked, unresolved V genes explain less than half of this, and the remainder is unexplained. This specimen's table enumerates under 30,000 clones. Approximately 1.8% of the sample is held by the ten biggest clonotypes. Which antigens these TCRs recognize remains unknown. The sample's treatment or condition label, in plain terms: autologous CTL019 cells: CD19 CAR with 4-1BB and CD3 zeta domains. This material consisted of CD8- CAR+ T cells sorted from cultured blood T cells, taken for CD19 CAR T cell therapy. The sample's cell subset or site label is to be understood as: CD8-negative CAR-positive T cells from the infusion product. These receptors all come from a man between 65 and 85 years old with chronic lymphocytic leukemia.

A word on this clone: The read gets to within 3 residues of the CDR3 end, and the germline J gene fills in the rest. This specimen includes other DNA sequences encoding the same CDR3. The chain joins TRBV20-1 to TRBJ1-3, with a tentative D call TRBD1 (5 bases). This CDR3 spans 14 amino acids. Deletions cut 3 bases from V and 2 bases from J, with 11 bases between. Germline-derived CDR1 and CDR2 are DFQATT and SNEGSKA (reference sequence). The DNA read from the CDR3 is TGCAGTGCTAGCGGGGGGAGCCCTGGAAACACC. Translation: CSASGGSPGNT. The whole CDR3 is CSASGGSPGNTIYF.

In regard to this clone: The read is 3 residues too short to cover the CDR3 end, so that end is filled in from the germline J gene. V is TRBV6-1 and J is TRBJ1-1; D possibly corresponds to TRBD1 (6 bases). CDR1 and CDR2 from the germline V gene are MNHNS and SASEGT. This CDR3 has 14 amino acids. The part of the CDR3 DNA that was read is TGTGCCAGCAGTGAGTCAGGACAGAGAAACATT. This sequence encodes CASSESGQRNI. Given in full, the CDR3 is CASSESGQRNIAFF.

Considering frequency, this clone is medium-sized. The read terminates 3 residues ahead of where the CDR3 ends, so the germline J gene completes it. The rearrangement links TRBV12-5 to TRBJ1-1; 7 nucleotides agree with TRBD1. The CDR3 has 13 residues. V lost 6 bases and J lost 4; bases outside the gene matches: 5. The germline V gene encodes CDR1 LGHNT and CDR2 FRNRAP. CDR3 loop: CASGRGQTTEAFF. The part of the CDR3 DNA that was read is TGTGCTAGTGGCCGGGGACAGACCACTGAA.

Points on this clone: The read falls 3 residues short of the CDR3 end, and the missing part is taken from the germline J gene. The chain combines TRBV2 with TRBJ2-4; D may be TRBD2 (6 bases). Germline CDR1 and CDR2: SNHLY and FYNNEI. The CDR3 covers 13 residues. The part of the CDR3 DNA that was read is TGTGCCAGCAACGGGGCGGGGCAAGAGACT. It translates to CASNGAGQET. The CDR3 in its entirety is CASNGAGQETQYF.

On this clone itself: From the germline J gene comes the end of the CDR3, since the read stops 3 residues before it. The genes are TRBV20-1 and TRBJ2-3, with D unclear. CDR3 length: 15 amino acids. Germline V gives CDR1 DFQATT, CDR2 SNEGSKA (reference sequence). Trimming removed 0 bases from V and 0 bases from J, with 10 bases in between. CDR3 sequence reads: CSARDLGASTDTQYF. The CDR3 DNA, read in part, is TGCAGTGCTAGAGATCTAGGTGCTAGCACAGATACG.

Comment on this clone: The CDR3 goes on 3 residues after the read ends, and that part is filled in from the germline J gene. This chain joins TRBV19 and TRBJ2-3, with TRBD2 matching 12 bases. From germline, CDR1 is LNHDA and CDR2 SQIVND (reference sequence). J lost 2 bases, V lost 5 bases, and 5 bases had no gene match. The CDR3 runs to 16 residues. CDR3 DNA, as far as it was read: TGTGCCAGTAGTTCCTGGACTAGCGGGGACACAGATACG. Protein sequence: CASSSWTSGDTDT. The complete CDR3 reads CASSSWTSGDTDTQYF.

The CDR3 region is CASSLPGSIHNDYTF. The CDR3 bases that were read are TGTGCCAGCAGCTTACCAGGGTCAATACACAATGAC. The chain is built from TRBV7-3 and TRBJ1-2, with D maybe TRBD1 (5 bases). Sequencing ends 3 residues short of the CDR3 end; the germline J gene provides the rest. Germline CDR1 reads SGHTA; CDR2 reads FQGTGA. This CDR3 spans 15 amino acids.

Comment on this clone: Sequencing ends 3 residues short of the CDR3 end; the germline J gene provides the rest. This sequence joins TRBV19 and TRBJ2-3; 7 bases line up with TRBD2. V lost 10 bases and J lost 3; bases outside the gene matches: 13. This CDR3 region has 15 residues. The germline V gene encodes CDR1 LNHDA and CDR2 SQIVND (reference sequence). The DNA read from the CDR3 is TGTGCCACCGGCGCGGGAGCTCTAGGTACAGATACG. Encoded protein: CATGAGALGTDT. The full CDR3 is CATGAGALGTDTQYF.

As concerns this clone: The read ends 3 residues early relative to the CDR3; the germline J gene fills the gap. The chain uses TRBV10-2 and TRBJ1-4; 8 bases map to TRBD1. Unmatched junction bases numbered 11, after V lost 4 bases and J lost 7 bases. This CDR3 is 16 amino acids long. The germline V gene encodes CDR1 WSHSY and CDR2 SAAADI. The CDR3 bases that were read are TGCGCCAGCAGTGGGCAGGGGGCGCGAATCGGTGAAAAA. Protein sequence: CASSGQGARIGEK. The complete CDR3 protein is CASSGQGARIGEKLFF.

As to this clone: A read error may account for a junction end that differs from germline. The read comes to an end 3 residues before the CDR3 does, leaving the germline J gene to fill in the end. The rearrangement links TRBV4-2 to TRBJ1-2; D gene uncertain. From germline, CDR1 is LGHNA and CDR2 YNFKEQ. This CDR3 is 14 amino acids long. Partial CDR3 DNA: TGCGCCAGCAGCCAAGAAAAGGGTACCGGCGGC. Translating gives CASSQEKGTGG. The CDR3 reads in full as CASSQEKGTGGYTF.

On this clone: The read finishes 3 residues shy of the CDR3 end, and the germline J gene is used to complete it. The genes are TRBV6-1 and TRBJ2-4, with D maybe TRBD1 (6 bases). V was cut by 2 bases and J by 1 base, with 9 bases left in between. The CDR3 spans 15 residues. Germline values: CDR1 MNHNS, CDR2 SASEGT. CDR3: CASSEWGQAKNIQYF. The part of the CDR3 DNA that was read is TGTGCCAGCAGTGAATGGGGGCAGGCCAAAAACATT.

Comment on this clone: The CDR3 end falls 3 residues outside the read, so it is completed with the germline J gene. The chain couples TRBV20-1 to TRBJ2-5, with a weak D call TRBD1 (6 bases). V was clipped by 5 bases and J by 5 bases, with 12 bases between them. This CDR3 region has 12 residues. From germline, CDR1 is DFQATT and CDR2 SNEGSKA (reference sequence). The sequenced part of the CDR3 DNA is TGCAGTGCTGGGGGCCTAGGGGAGACC. As protein: CSAGGLGET. The complete CDR3 protein is CSAGGLGETQYF.

Notes on this clone: Coverage ceases 3 residues before the CDR3 finishes, and the germline J gene fills in the end. The chain employs TRBV19 and TRBJ1-2; tentatively, D is TRBD1 (5 bases). CDR1 LNHDA and CDR2 SQIVND come from the germline V gene (reference sequence). CDR3 length equals 15 residues. This CDR3 is CASSPGTSGVYDYTF. The CDR3 DNA, read in part, is TGTGCCAGTAGCCCGGGGACTAGCGGGGTCTACGAC.

Comment on this clone: Read sequence stops 3 residues before the CDR3 end, and the germline J gene provides the missing end. V usage is TRBV11-2 and J usage is TRBJ1-1, with D possibly matching TRBD1 (5 bases). The CDR3 sequence is 12 residues long. The germline gives CDR1 SGHAT, CDR2 FQNNGV. The ends were cut back, 2 bases at V and 5 bases at J, with 6 bases in the middle. The CDR3 loop is CASSLQGTEAFF. The CDR3 DNA, read in part, is TGTGCCAGCAGCTTACAGGGTACTGAA.

In regard to this clone: Read coverage stops 3 residues before the CDR3 terminus; the germline J gene supplies the remainder. The chain combines TRBV6-4 with TRBJ1-1, with 8 bases identical to TRBD1. This CDR3 comprises 13 residues. V shed 5 bases, J shed 4 bases, and the junction held 3 bases outside the gene matches. Germline CDR1 and CDR2: MRHNA and SNTAGT. The CDR3 is CASSFDRGTEAFF. CDR3 bases read: TGTGCCAGCAGTTTCGACAGGGGCACTGAA.

Points on this clone: The read ends 3 residues early relative to the CDR3; the germline J gene fills the gap. The V call is TRBV7-6, the J call TRBJ2-3; 7 bases align to TRBD1. The CDR3 consists of 16 residues. Germline values: CDR1 SGHVS, CDR2 FNYEAQ. With V trimmed by 5 bases and J by 7 bases, 15 bases remained unmatched. The CDR3 is CASSPRGPQGPNTQYF. The CDR3 bases that were read are TGTGCCAGCAGCCCTAGGGGGCCCCAGGGCCCGAATACG.

In the case of this clone: With the read ending 3 residues before the CDR3 end, the germline J gene is used to fill in that end. V is TRBV29-1 and J is TRBJ2-7; no definite D call. CDR1 and CDR2 (germline): SQVTM, ANQGSEA. Trimming shortened V by 4 bases and J by 0 bases, and 10 bases separated the two germline ends. This CDR3 comprises 13 residues. The part of the CDR3 DNA that was read is TGCAGCGTTGCAGGTCTGAGCTCCTACGAG. Translating gives CSVAGLSSYE. In full, the CDR3 reads CSVAGLSSYEQYF.

As concerns this clone: The read stops 3 residues short of the end of the CDR3; the missing end is completed from the germline J gene. The chain uses TRBV7-8 and TRBJ1-5, with TRBD1 matching 7 bases. The V and J ends lost 5 bases and 6 bases, in that order; junction bases with no gene match: 10. Per the germline V gene, CDR1 is SGHVS and CDR2 is FQNEAQ. This CDR3 has 15 amino acids. The sequenced CDR3 bases are TGTGCCAGCAGCCCCCAACAGGGGAAGCCTCAGCCC. Protein product: CASSPQQGKPQP. The entire CDR3 protein is CASSPQQGKPQPQHF.

About this clone itself: The DNA ends 3 residues before the CDR3 does, and the rest of the CDR3 is filled in from the germline J gene. The V call is TRBV2, the J call TRBJ1-5; D might be TRBD1 (6 bases). There are 15 residues in the CDR3. The V gene lost 7 bases and the J gene lost 2 bases, with 15 bases spanning the gap. The germline V gene encodes CDR1 SNHLY and CDR2 FYNNEI. Incomplete CDR3 DNA: TGTGCCAGCAAGGAGCAGGGGCTTGGCAATCAGCCC. It codes for CASKEQGLGNQP. The entire CDR3 protein is CASKEQGLGNQPQHF.

As to this clone: The CDR3 end lies 3 residues beyond the end of the read and is filled in from the germline J gene. The V and J genes are TRBV10-3 and TRBJ2-3, with 12 positions matching TRBD2. The CDR3 consists of 16 residues. CDR1 and CDR2 from the germline V gene are ENHRY and SYGVKD. V shed 4 bases, J shed 1 base, and the junction held 3 bases outside the gene matches. The CDR3 loop is CAISGRTSGGTDTQYF. CDR3 DNA (partial): TGTGCCATCAGTGGGAGGACTAGCGGGGGCACAGATACG.